Described below is a single TCR beta chain sequence and its context. Its specific antigen is unknown. Within one base of it there is no much larger clone, and no base qualities were kept. This sample is part of a study of long-term antiretroviral therapy in people with HIV (dated by TCRdb to between 2021 and 2024). Study-wide context: The earliest samples were collected about a decade before the 2015 WHO recommendation for immediate ART, when ART was typically delayed until CD4 counts fell. A retrospective serial study tested whether ART initiation and durable HIV suppression were associated with changes in peripheral blood TRB repertoire composition and diversity. The cohort contributed roughly 200 cryopreserved PBMC samples from about 31 adults with confirmed HIV infection, collected serially over a mean of about six years (range 1-12). About 40% of the roughly 30 participants with HIV were female. Test extractions of a monoclonal T-cell line alongside 30 to 35 polyclonal samples showed no cross-contamination during QIAcube processing. The paper's findings and limits, for the study overall: Owing to limited PBMC availability, only the TCR beta chain was sequenced, without alpha chain pairing. No data were available on ART adherence, viral resistance or therapy changes, limiting inferences about post-ART repertoire changes. ART initiation was associated with a significant increase in TRB diversity, but diversity stayed significantly below transplant donor controls even after long-term ART. The samples span the years 2004 to 2017, and the ART regimens used may be less effective than current regimens. Expanded TRB clones identified before ART initiation dominated the repertoire at all time points, although this dominance fluctuated and declined in many PLHIV after ART. Narrower CDR3 length ranges were observed in HIV repertoires than in controls, and an antigen-experienced repertoire with only a slight naive shift after ART was suggested by the network structure. Because cell numbers in pre-ART samples were limited, unsorted PBMC were profiled instead of sorted CD4+ and CD8+ T cells.

Sequencing of the TRB variable region was done with the immunoSEQ hsTCRB v3.0 assay at survey level resolution. The target sequencing depth for TRB was about 40,000-55,000 T-cell genomes per sample. TRB libraries were pooled and sequenced on an Illumina MiSeq using a v3 150-cycle kit. Concerning the study's data processing: Repertoire analysis was performed in R inside a reproducible Nextflow workflow that covered QC, data transformation and analysis. LymphoSeq2, an R package for exploring AIRR-Seq data, was used to implement the custom analyses. A handful of samples that produced fewer than 5000 total TRB sequences were removed, so 200 or so HIV repertoires were analyzed. Among the approximately 190 retained HIV repertoires, approximately 61 were collected before ART initiation and around 130 after ART initiation. Repertoires were downsampled to 5000 TRB nucleotide sequences, and summary statistics were averaged over 100 downsampling iterations. Only TRB sequences with CDR3 regions of at least seven amino acids were retained for analysis. Diversity was measured with a Shannon entropy-derived clonality score and the Gini coefficient. In the repertoire networks, any two of the top 5000 CDR3 amino acid sequences were linked whenever the two sequences differed by an edit distance of one. For TRB CDR3 amino acid sequences, GLIPH2 was used to predict antigen specificity groups and MHC restriction. To flag known CMV, EBV, HIV or tissue antigen associations, CDR3 amino acid sequences were matched against VDJdb and McPAS-TCR. Pre-ART, post-ART and control groups were compared with Wilcoxon signed-rank tests and Holm-Bonferroni correction. TCRdb holds this immuneACCESS table with in-frame rearrangements only. Some clones are missing; in checked studies, unresolved V genes explain under half, and the rest has no known cause. V and J calls and clone size follow that table, whereas D and trimming were derived from the DNA. The sample records about 31,000 clones, 70% to 90% of which are singletons. The ten largest clones capture approximately 3.6% of the sample.

Participants were included only if at least one PBMC sample before ART initiation and at least two post-ART samples were available. Treatment was received in the United States of America by all participants with HIV. Before DNA extraction, cryopreserved samples of about 0.95-11 million PBMC were thawed and washed. At the time of the earliest PBMC sample, participants with HIV were aged between about 20 and 54 years. Per participant, PBMC samples came from 1-4 timepoints prior to ART initiation and 2-8 timepoints following ART initiation, for a median of 7 samples. Serial HIV viral load, CD4+ T-cell count, ART history and demographic data were obtained for every participant. Using a Qiagen kit on a QIAcube, genomic DNA was extracted from unsorted PBMC, with samples processed in batches of 12. The CDR3, from cysteine to phenylalanine, totals 16 residues. Kept here is only the CDR3 DNA, which spans 48 bases and is read in frame from base 1. V and J lose 6 bases and 0 bases, and a span of 16 bases separates them. Taken from the germline V gene (reference sequence), the CDR1 and CDR2 loops are MNHEY and SMNVEV.

This TCR was recovered from a man between 18 and 29 years old with HIV. In this chain, TRBV27 is recombined with TRBJ2-3; the D gene is unclear. The sample in question was unsorted PBMCs, obtained 0.8 years before starting antiretroviral therapy. For the CDR3, the sequence is CASSQNLGYSTDTQYF. The DNA sequence is as follows: TGTGCCAGCAGCCAGAATCTCGGGTACAGCACAGATACGCAGTATTTT.